Below, one TCR beta chain is given with its context. It lacks a known antigen. No base-level quality is on record; no much larger clone is a single base apart. TCRbeta CDR3 regions were amplified from genomic DNA using the immunoSEQ Assay, a bias-controlled multiplex PCR. The authors' analysis ran thus. Within the assay, amplification of reference gene primers was used to estimate how many nucleated cells each sample contained. To quantify the absolute abundance of each unique TCRbeta CDR3 rearrangement, sequence reads were collapsed and filtered. For each sample, productive Simpson clonality was calculated by taking the square root of Simpson's diversity index across productive rearrangements. Entries here come from immuneACCESS through TCRdb and include only in-frame sequences with V and J called. Some clones fail to appear in such tables; in the studies checked, an unresolved V gene covers under half of the shortfall, and the cause of the remainder is unknown. That table supplies the V and J calls and clone size; D and trimming were determined from the DNA. Recorded for this sample are 90,000 to 110,000 clones; roughly 88% of them occurred a single time. Roughly 7.7% of the sample is held by the ten biggest clonotypes.

The sample originates from a study of blood T cell repertoires in COVID-19 (dated by TCRdb to 2020 to 2022). Broadly, across the study: Samples from collaborators originated in the United States, Italy and Spain and spanned both the acute and convalescent phases of COVID-19. Subjects who had been exposed to COVID-19, were actively infected with it, or had recovered from it provided the deeply sampled blood TCRbeta repertoires that made up the dataset. The repertoires were released in a freely available public database meant as a resource for research on the immune response to SARS-CoV-2. HLA class I and class II types, where available, came from metadata supplied by the sample provider rather than from assay-based typing. The sample metadata nearly always contained a de-identified subject ID, COVID-19 status, age in years and sex. The material from the prospective study consisted of cDNA or gDNA derived from T cells, B-cell-depleted T cells, or PBMCs. Samples were obtained from the ongoing ImmuneRACE study (first 160 participants) and from 1,000 to 1,500 subjects provided by 6 global collaborators. Study-level results and caveats: Clinical and demographic metadata were provided uncurated, with the amount varying by source and participant.

Whole blood was collected in K2EDTA tubes by collaborating institutions according to the institutions' own protocols. For TCRbeta analysis, collaborator samples were shipped as frozen whole blood, as isolated PBMCs, or as DNA extracted from either sample type. The germline V gene (reference sequence) gives CDR1 as LNHDA and CDR2 as SQIVND. Taken from cysteine to phenylalanine, the CDR3 has 16 residues. Only the CDR3 part of the read is kept: 48 bases, read in frame from the first base. V gives up 6 bases and J gives up 6 bases, and the segment between their germline ends measures 20 bases. Recombination linked TRBV19 to TRBJ2-2; the D gene is possibly TRBD2, with 5 bases matching. Material: peripheral blood. This sequence originates from an elderly woman with active or convalescent COVID-19. The CDR3 sequence is CASRPGELVLSGELFF. The DNA sequence is given as TGTGCCAGTAGACCCGGGGAGTTGGTCCTCTCCGGGGAGCTGTTTTTT.